The sequence of this T cell receptor beta chain was determined in a study of blood T cell repertoires in COVID-19. V was trimmed by 1 base and J by 4 bases, leaving 14 bases between them. Germline V gives CDR1 SEHNR, CDR2 FQNEAQ (reference sequence). This CDR3 has 15 residues. Assay: immunoSEQ multiplex PCR; the TCRdb copy retains only in-frame clones and omits some. The data hold about 70,000 clones, with roughly 84% observed a single time. What was sequenced was peripheral blood. This receptor was identified in a woman younger than 35 with acute or convalescent COVID-19. The chain is built from TRBV7-9 and TRBJ2-7; no definite D call. The chain's CDR3 is CASSLGMSSGYEQYF. The DNA for the CDR3 is TGTGCCAGCAGCTTAGGGATGTCCTCAGGTTACGAGCAGTACTTC. The variable domain in full, completed from reference TRBV7-9 and TRBJ2-7, reads DTGVSQNPRHKITKRGQNVTFRCDPISEHNRLYWYRQTLGQGPEFLTYFQNEAQLEKSRLLSDRFSAERPKGSFSTLEIQRTEQGDSAMYLCASSLGMSSGYEQYFGPGTRLTVT.